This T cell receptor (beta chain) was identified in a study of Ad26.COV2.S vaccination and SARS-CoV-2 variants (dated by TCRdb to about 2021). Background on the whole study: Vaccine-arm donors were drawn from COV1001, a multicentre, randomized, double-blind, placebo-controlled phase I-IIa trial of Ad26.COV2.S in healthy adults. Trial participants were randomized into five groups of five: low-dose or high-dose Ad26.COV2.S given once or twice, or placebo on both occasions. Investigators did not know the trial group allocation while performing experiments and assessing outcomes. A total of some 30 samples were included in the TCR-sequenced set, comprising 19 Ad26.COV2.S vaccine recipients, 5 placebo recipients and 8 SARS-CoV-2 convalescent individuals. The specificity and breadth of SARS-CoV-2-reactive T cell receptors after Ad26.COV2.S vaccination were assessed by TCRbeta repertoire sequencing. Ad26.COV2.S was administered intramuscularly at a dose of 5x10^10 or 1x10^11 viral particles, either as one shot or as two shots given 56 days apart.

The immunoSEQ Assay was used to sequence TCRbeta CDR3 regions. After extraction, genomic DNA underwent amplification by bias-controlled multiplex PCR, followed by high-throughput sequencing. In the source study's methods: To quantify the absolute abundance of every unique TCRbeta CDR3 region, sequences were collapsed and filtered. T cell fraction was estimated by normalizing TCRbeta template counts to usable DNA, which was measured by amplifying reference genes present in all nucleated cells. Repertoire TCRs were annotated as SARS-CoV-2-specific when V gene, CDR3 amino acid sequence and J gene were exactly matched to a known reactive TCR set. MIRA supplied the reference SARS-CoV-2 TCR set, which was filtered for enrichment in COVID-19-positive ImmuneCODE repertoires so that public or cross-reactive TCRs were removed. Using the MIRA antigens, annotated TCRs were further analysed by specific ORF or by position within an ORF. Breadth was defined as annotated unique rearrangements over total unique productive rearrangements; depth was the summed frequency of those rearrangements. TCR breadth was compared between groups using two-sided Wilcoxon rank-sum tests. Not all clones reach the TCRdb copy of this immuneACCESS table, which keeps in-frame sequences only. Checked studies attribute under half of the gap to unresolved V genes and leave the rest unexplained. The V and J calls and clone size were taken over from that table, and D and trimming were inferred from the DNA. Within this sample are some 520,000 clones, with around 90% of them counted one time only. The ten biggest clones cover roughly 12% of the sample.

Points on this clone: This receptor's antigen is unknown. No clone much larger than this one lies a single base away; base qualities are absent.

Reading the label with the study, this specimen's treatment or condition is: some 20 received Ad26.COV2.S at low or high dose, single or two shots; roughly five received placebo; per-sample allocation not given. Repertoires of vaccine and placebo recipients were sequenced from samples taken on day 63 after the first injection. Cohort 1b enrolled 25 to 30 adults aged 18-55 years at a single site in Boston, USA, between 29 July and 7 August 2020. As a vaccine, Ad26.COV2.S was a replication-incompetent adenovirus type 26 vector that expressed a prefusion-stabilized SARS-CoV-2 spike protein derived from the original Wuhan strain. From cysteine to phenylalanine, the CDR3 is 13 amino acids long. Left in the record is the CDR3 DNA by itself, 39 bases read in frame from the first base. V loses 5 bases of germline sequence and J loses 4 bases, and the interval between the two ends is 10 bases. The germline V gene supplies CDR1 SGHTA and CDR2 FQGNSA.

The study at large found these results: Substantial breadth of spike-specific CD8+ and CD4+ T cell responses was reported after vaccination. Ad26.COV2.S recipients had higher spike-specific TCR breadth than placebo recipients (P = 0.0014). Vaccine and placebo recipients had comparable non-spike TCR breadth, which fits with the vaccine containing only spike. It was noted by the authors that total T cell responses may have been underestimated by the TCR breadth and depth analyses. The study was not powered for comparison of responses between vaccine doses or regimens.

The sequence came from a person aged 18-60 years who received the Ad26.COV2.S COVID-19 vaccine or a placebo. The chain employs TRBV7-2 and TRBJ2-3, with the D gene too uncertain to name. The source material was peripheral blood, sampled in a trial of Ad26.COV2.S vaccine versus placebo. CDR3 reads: CASSPTYPDTQYF. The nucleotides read TGTGCCAGCAGCCCGACTTACCCAGATACGCAGTATTTT.